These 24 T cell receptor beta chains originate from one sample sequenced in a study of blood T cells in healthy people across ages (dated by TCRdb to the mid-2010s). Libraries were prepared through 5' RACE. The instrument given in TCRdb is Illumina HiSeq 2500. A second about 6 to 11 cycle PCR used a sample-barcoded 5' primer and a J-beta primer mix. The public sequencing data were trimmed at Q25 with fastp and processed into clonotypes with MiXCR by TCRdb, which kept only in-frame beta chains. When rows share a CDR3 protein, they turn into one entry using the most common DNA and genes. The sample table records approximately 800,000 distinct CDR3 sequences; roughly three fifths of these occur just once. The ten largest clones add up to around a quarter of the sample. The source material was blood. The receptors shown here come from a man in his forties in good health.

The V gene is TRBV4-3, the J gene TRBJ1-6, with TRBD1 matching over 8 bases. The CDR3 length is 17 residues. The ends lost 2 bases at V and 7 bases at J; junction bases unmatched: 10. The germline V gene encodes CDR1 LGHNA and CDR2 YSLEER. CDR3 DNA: TGCGCCAGCAGCCAATCCACAGGGGGAGAGAGAAATTCACCCCTCCACTTT. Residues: CASSQSTGGERNSPLHF.

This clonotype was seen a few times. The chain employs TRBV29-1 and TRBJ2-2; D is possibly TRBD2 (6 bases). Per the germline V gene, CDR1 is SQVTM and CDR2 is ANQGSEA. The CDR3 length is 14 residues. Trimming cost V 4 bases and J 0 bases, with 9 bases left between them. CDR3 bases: TGCAGCGTTGGAGGCGGGGCGAACACCGGGGAGCTGTTTTTT. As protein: CSVGGGANTGELFF.

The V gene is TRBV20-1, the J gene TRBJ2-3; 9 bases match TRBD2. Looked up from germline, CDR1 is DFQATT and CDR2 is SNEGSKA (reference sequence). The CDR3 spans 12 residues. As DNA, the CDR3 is TGCAGAGCCGATGGAGGCGGGAGGGTTCTGTATTTT. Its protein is CRADGGGRVLYF.

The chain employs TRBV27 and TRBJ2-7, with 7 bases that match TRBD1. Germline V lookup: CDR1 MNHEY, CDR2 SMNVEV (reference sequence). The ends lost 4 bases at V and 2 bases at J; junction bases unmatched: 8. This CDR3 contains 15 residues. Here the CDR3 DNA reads TGTGCCAGCAGTTCGGGACAGACCCCGGCCTACGAGCAGTACTTC. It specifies CASSSGQTPAYEQYF.

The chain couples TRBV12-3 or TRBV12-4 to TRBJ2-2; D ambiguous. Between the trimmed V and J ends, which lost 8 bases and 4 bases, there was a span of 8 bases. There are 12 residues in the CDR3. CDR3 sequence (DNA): TGTGCCAGCGGAAGACCCACCGGGGAGCTGTTTTTT. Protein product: CASGRPTGELFF.

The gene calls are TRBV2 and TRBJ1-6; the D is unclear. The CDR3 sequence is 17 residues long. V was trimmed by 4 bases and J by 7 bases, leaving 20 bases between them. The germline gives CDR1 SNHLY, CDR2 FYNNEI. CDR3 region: CASSGSRSAIPNSPLHF. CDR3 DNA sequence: TGTGCCAGCAGTGGCTCCAGGTCAGCAATCCCCAATTCACCCCTCCACTTT.

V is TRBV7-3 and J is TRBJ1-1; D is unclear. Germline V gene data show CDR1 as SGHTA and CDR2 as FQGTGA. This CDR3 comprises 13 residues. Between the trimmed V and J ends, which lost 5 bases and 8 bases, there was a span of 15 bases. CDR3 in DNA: TGTGCCAGCAGCCCTAACGGGCAGGAGGAAGCTTTCTTT. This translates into CASSPNGQEEAFF.

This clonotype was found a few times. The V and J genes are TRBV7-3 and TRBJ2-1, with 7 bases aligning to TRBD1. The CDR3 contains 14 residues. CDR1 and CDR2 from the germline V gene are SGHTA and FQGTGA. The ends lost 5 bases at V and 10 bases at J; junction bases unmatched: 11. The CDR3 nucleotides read TGTGCCAGCAGCCTATTCCCAGGGGGACGGGAGCAGTTCTTC. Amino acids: CASSLFPGGREQFF. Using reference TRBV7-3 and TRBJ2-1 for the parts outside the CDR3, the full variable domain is GAGVSQTPSNKVTEKGKYVELRCDPISGHTALYWYRQSLGQGPEFLIYFQGTGAADDSGLPNDRFFAVRPEGSVSTLKIQRTERGDSAVYLCASSLFPGGREQFFGPGTRLTVL.

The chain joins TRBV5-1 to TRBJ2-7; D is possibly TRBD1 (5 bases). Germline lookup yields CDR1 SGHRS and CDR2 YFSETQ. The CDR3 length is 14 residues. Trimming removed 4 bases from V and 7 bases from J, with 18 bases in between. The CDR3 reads CASSLGPLENEQYF. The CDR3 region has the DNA TGCGCCAGCAGCCTGGGGCCATTGGAAAATGAGCAGTACTTC.

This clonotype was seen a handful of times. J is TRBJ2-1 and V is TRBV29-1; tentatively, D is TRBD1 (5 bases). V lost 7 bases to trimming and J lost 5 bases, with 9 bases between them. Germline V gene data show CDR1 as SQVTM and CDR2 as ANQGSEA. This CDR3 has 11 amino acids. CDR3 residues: CSADRNNEQFF. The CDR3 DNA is TGCAGCGCCGACAGAAACAATGAGCAGTTCTTC.

CDR3: CASSQIRSINTEAFF. In DNA form, the CDR3 reads TGTGCCAGCTCACAGATACGGAGCATAAACACTGAAGCTTTCTTT. The chain links TRBV18 to TRBJ1-1; D gene uncertain. The ends were cut back, 4 bases at V and 2 bases at J, with 14 bases in the middle. The CDR3 extends over 15 amino acids. The V gene's germline CDR1 is KGHSH and CDR2 LQKENI. The full variable domain, with the rest looked up from reference TRBV18 and TRBJ1-1, is NAGVMQNPRHLVRRRGQEARLRCSPMKGHSHVYWYRQLPEEGLKFMVYLQKENIIDESGMPKERFSAEFPKEGPSILRIQQVVRGDSAAYFCASSQIRSINTEAFFGQGTRLTVV.

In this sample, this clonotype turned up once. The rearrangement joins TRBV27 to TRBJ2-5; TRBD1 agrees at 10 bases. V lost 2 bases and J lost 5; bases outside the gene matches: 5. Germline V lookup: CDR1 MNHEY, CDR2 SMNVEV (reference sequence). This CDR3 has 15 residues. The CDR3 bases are TGTGCCAGCAGTTTAGGGACAGGGGAGTGGGAGACCCAGTACTTC. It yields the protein CASSLGTGEWETQYF.

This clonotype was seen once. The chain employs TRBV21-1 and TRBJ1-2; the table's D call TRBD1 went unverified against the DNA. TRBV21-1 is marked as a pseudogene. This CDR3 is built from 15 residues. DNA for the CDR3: TGTGCCAGCAGCATTAAACAGGGCGAGGACTATGGCTACACCTTC. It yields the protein CASSIKQGEDYGYTF.

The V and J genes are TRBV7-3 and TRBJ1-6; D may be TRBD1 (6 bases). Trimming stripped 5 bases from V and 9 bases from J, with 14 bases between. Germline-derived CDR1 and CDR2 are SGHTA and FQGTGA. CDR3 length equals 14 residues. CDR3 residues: CASSAQGGGSPLHF. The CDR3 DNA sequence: TGTGCCAGCAGCGCACAGGGTGGGGGTTCACCCCTCCACTTT.

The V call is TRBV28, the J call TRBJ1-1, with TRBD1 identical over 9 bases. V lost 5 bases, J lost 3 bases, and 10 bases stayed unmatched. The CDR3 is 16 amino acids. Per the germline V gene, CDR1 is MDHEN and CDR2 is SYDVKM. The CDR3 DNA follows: TGTGCCAGCAGTCCATCGGGACAGGGTTTCGACACTGAAGCTTTCTTT. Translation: CASSPSGQGFDTEAFF. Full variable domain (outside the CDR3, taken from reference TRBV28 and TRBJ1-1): DVKVTQSSRYLVKRTGEKVFLECVQDMDHENMFWYRQDPGLGLRLIYFSYDVKMKEKGDIPEGYSVSREKKERFSLILESASTNQTSMYLCASSPSGQGFDTEAFFGQGTRLTVV.

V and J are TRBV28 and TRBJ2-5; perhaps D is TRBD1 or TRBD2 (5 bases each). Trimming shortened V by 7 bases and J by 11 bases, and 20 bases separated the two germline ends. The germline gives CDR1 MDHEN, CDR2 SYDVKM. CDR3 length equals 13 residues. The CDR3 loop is CASIGQGDPEQYF. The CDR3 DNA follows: TGTGCCAGCATCGGTCAGGGAGATCCTGAGCAGTACTTC.

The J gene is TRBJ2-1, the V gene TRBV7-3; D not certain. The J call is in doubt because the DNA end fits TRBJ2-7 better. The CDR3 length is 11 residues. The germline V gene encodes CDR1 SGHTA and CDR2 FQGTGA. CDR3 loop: CASSINNEQYF. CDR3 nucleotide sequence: TGTGCCAGCAGCATAAACAATGAGCAGTACTTC.

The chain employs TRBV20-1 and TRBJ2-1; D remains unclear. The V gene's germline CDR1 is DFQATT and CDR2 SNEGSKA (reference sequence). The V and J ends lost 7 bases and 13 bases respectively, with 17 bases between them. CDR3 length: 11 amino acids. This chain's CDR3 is CSVRLVDYQFF. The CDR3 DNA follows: TGCAGTGTTCGGTTGGTGGATTACCAGTTCTTC.

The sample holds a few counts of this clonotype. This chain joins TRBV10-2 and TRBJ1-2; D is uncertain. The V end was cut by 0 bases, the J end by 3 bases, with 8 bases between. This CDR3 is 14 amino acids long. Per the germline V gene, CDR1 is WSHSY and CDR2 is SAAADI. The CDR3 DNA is TGCGCCAGCAGTGAGTCGCCGGCCCACTATGGCTACACCTTC. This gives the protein CASSESPAHYGYTF.

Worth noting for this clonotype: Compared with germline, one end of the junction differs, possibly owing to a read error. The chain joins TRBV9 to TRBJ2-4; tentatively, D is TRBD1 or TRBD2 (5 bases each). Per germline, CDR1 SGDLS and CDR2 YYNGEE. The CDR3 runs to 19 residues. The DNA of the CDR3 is TGTGCCAGCAGCCCTACCTGGGGGAGAGGGGCGCGCGGCAAAAACATCCAGTACTTC. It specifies CASSPTWGRGARGKNIQYF.

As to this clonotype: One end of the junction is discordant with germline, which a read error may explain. In DNA form, the CDR3 reads TGTGCCAGCAGTTTAATCTTCGGCGGGAAGACCTACGAGCAGTACTTC. The encoded protein is CASSLIFGGKTYEQYF. This chain uses TRBV10-3 with TRBJ2-4, with D possibly matching TRBD2 (6 bases). The better agreement between TRBJ2-7 and the DNA end casts doubt on the J call. CDR1 is ENHRY and CDR2 is SYGVKD in the germline V gene. This CDR3 has 16 residues.

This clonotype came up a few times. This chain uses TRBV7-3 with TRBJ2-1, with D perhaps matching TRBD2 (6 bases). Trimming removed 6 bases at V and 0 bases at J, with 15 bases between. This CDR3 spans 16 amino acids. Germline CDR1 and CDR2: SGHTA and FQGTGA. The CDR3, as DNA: TGTGCCAGCAGTTACATAATCGGGGGCTCCTACAATGAGCAGTTCTTC. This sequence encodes CASSYIIGGSYNEQFF. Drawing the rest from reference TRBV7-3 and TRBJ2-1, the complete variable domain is GAGVSQTPSNKVTEKGKYVELRCDPISGHTALYWYRQSLGQGPEFLIYFQGTGAADDSGLPNDRFFAVRPEGSVSTLKIQRTERGDSAVYLCASSYIIGGSYNEQFFGPGTRLTVL.

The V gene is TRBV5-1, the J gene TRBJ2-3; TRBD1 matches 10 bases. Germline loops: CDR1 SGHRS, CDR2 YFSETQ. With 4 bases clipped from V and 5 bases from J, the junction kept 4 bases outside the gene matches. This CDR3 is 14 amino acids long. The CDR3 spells CASSIGTGEDTQYF. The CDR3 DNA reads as TGCGCCAGCAGCATTGGGACAGGGGAAGATACGCAGTATTTT.

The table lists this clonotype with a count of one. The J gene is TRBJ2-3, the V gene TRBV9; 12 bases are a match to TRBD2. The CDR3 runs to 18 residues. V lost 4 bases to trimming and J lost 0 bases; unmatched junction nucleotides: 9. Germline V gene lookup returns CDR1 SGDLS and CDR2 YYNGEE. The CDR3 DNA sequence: TGTGCCAGCAGCCCAGCCACTCTAGCGGGAGGGAGCACAGATACGCAGTATTTT. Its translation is CASSPATLAGGSTDTQYF.